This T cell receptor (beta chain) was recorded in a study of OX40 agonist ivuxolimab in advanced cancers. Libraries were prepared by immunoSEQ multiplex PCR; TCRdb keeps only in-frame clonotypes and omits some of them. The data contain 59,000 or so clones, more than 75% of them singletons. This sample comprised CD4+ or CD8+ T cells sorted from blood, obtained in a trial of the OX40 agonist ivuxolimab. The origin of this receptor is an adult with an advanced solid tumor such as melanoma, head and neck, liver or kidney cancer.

DNA of the CDR3: TGTGCCAGCAGCTCCCCAAATACATACAATGAGCAGTTCTTC. It specifies CASSSPNTYNEQFF. The V gene is TRBV28, the J gene TRBJ2-1, with D unresolved. CDR1 MDHEN and CDR2 SYDVKM come from the germline V gene. The CDR3 is made up of 14 amino acids. Trimming removed 6 bases at V and 4 bases at J, with 13 bases between.